A selection of T cell receptor beta chains follows, all from one sample in a study of blood T cells in healthy people across ages. From the 5' RACE reads, TCRdb called clonotypes with MiXCR, one entry per CDR3 protein. The sample includes about 1.4 million distinct CDR3 sequences, approximately 59% of them seen just once. The sample comprised blood. These receptors originate from a young man in good health. The CDR3 runs from the conserved cysteine through the conserved F or W. A D gene is named only where the DNA matches it firmly. The listing skips clone size in some rows; elsewhere it reads once, few, many or a size class.

d_gene: TRBD1
len: 16
v_gene: TRBV10-3
abundance: .
j_gene: TRBJ1-1
CDR3aa: CAISDFPGQGSTEAFF
CDR3nt: TGTGCCATCAGTGATTTTCCCGGACAGGGGAGCACTGAAGCTTTCTTT

d_gene: .
len: 14
v_gene: TRBV7-9
abundance: .
j_gene: TRBJ1-4
CDR3aa: CASSLGVGNEKLFF
CDR3nt: TGTGCCAGCAGCTTGGGGGTAGGAAATGAAAAACTGTTTTTT

d_gene: .
len: 12
v_gene: TRBV9
abundance: .
j_gene: TRBJ2-5
CDR3aa: CASSALGGEQYF
CDR3nt: TGTGCCAGCAGCGCGCTAGGGGGTGAGCAGTACTTC

d_gene: .
len: 17
v_gene: TRBV12-3/TRBV12-4
abundance: .
j_gene: TRBJ2-2
CDR3aa: CASSLVSSGTNTGELFF
CDR3nt: TGTGCCAGCAGTTTAGTGTCTTCTGGGACGAACACCGGGGAGCTGTTTTTT

d_gene: .
len: 12
v_gene: TRBV6-6
abundance: many
j_gene: TRBJ2-3
CDR3aa: CASRLGTDTQYF
CDR3nt: TGTGCCAGCAGGCTAGGCACAGATACGCAGTATTTT

d_gene: TRBD1
len: 17
v_gene: TRBV6-1
abundance: .
j_gene: TRBJ1-6
CDR3aa: CASSPGQEVYYNSPLHF
CDR3nt: TGTGCCAGCAGTCCGGGACAGGAGGTCTACTATAATTCACCCCTCCACTTT

d_gene: TRBD1
len: 13
v_gene: TRBV5-1
abundance: .
j_gene: TRBJ1-2
CDR3aa: CASRDRVGYGYTF
CDR3nt: TGCGCCAGCAGAGACAGGGTGGGGTATGGCTACACCTTC

d_gene: TRBD2
len: 16
v_gene: TRBV7-2
abundance: few
j_gene: TRBJ2-3
CDR3aa: CASSFPGLAATDTQYF
CDR3nt: TGTGCCAGCAGCTTCCCGGGACTAGCGGCCACAGATACGCAGTATTTT

d_gene: TRBD2
len: 16
v_gene: TRBV2
abundance: .
j_gene: TRBJ2-5
CDR3aa: CASTSGLAGGLGTQYF
CDR3nt: TGTGCCAGCACCTCGGGACTAGCGGGGGGTTTAGGGACCCAGTACTTC

d_gene: .
len: 11
v_gene: TRBV6-1
abundance: .
j_gene: TRBJ2-3
CDR3aa: CASHGGDTQYF
CDR3nt: TGTGCCAGTCATGGGGGGGATACGCAGTATTTT

d_gene: TRBD2
len: 15
v_gene: TRBV6-5
abundance: few
j_gene: TRBJ2-1
CDR3aa: CASRSLAGAYNEQFF
CDR3nt: TGTGCCAGCAGATCACTAGCGGGGGCGTACAATGAGCAGTTCTTC

d_gene: .
len: 14
v_gene: TRBV7-9
abundance: .
j_gene: TRBJ2-2
CDR3aa: CASSLEAGTGELFF
CDR3nt: TGTGCCAGCAGCTTAGAGGCCGGCACCGGGGAGCTGTTTTTT

d_gene: .
len: 17
v_gene: TRBV6-1
abundance: .
j_gene: TRBJ2-3
CDR3aa: CASSVRARDPARDTQYF
CDR3nt: TGTGCCAGCAGTGTTCGCGCCCGGGACCCTGCGAGAGATACGCAGTATTTT

d_gene: TRBD2
len: 14
v_gene: TRBV29-1
abundance: .
j_gene: TRBJ2-1
CDR3aa: CGVGPSGGANEQFF
CDR3nt: TGCGGCGTTGGTCCTAGCGGGGGGGCGAATGAGCAGTTCTTC

d_gene: .
len: 15
v_gene: TRBV6-2/TRBV6-3
abundance: .
j_gene: TRBJ2-5
CDR3aa: CASSWGHSRLETQYF
CDR3nt: TGTGCCAGCAGTTGGGGCCATTCCCGGCTAGAGACCCAGTACTTC

d_gene: .
len: 15
v_gene: TRBV4-2
abundance: .
j_gene: TRBJ1-1
CDR3aa: CASSQGGSEDTEAFF
CDR3nt: TGTGCCAGCAGCCAAGGTGGATCTGAAGACACTGAAGCTTTCTTT

d_gene: .
len: 12
v_gene: TRBV6-5
abundance: .
j_gene: TRBJ2-7
CDR3aa: CAISYDDYEQYF
CDR3nt: TGTGCCATCAGTTACGATGACTACGAGCAGTACTTC

d_gene: .
len: 12
v_gene: TRBV7-6
abundance: .
j_gene: TRBJ2-1
CDR3aa: CASTDIYNEQFF
CDR3nt: TGTGCCAGTACTGACATCTACAATGAGCAGTTCTTC

d_gene: TRBD2
len: 16
v_gene: TRBV27
abundance: few
j_gene: TRBJ2-2
CDR3aa: CASSPYPAGGGGELFF
CDR3nt: TGTGCCAGCAGTCCCTACCCAGCGGGGGGGGGCGGGGAGCTGTTTTTT

d_gene: .
len: 14
v_gene: TRBV6-2/TRBV6-3
abundance: few
j_gene: TRBJ2-5
CDR3aa: CASKHKGDYETQYF
CDR3nt: TGTGCCAGCAAACACAAGGGGGACTACGAGACCCAGTACTTC

d_gene: TRBD1
len: 13
v_gene: TRBV20-1
abundance: .
j_gene: TRBJ2-1
CDR3aa: CSARGQGNNEQFF
CDR3nt: TGCAGTGCTAGAGGACAGGGAAACAATGAGCAGTTCTTC

d_gene: .
len: 14
v_gene: TRBV15
abundance: .
j_gene: TRBJ1-4
CDR3aa: CATSGERRGEKLFF
CDR3nt: TGTGCCACCAGCGGCGAGAGGCGGGGTGAAAAACTGTTTTTT

d_gene: .
len: 12
v_gene: TRBV28
abundance: .
j_gene: TRBJ2-1
CDR3aa: CASSSSSNEQFF
CDR3nt: TGTGCCAGCAGTTCCTCTAGCAATGAGCAGTTCTTC

d_gene: .
len: 13
v_gene: TRBV28
abundance: .
j_gene: TRBJ2-7
CDR3aa: CASSTEATYEQYF
CDR3nt: TGTGCCAGCAGCACCGAGGCGACCTACGAGCAGTACTTC

d_gene: .
len: 13
v_gene: TRBV6-5
abundance: .
j_gene: TRBJ2-7
CDR3aa: CASSSPGTREQYF
CDR3nt: TGTGCCAGCAGCAGTCCCGGGACACGCGAGCAGTACTTC

d_gene: TRBD2
len: 15
v_gene: TRBV5-1
abundance: .
j_gene: TRBJ2-3
CDR3aa: CASSFGTSGEDTQYF
CDR3nt: TGCGCCAGCAGCTTCGGGACTAGCGGCGAAGATACGCAGTATTTT

d_gene: .
len: 15
v_gene: TRBV4-1
abundance: .
j_gene: TRBJ2-5
CDR3aa: CASSQAFGDQETQDF
CDR3nt: TGCGCCAGCAGCCAAGCTTTCGGGGACCAAGAGACCCAGGACTTC

d_gene: .
len: 14
v_gene: TRBV4-1
abundance: .
j_gene: TRBJ1-2
CDR3aa: CASSGGAPTYGYTF
CDR3nt: TGCGCCAGCAGCGGTGGGGCACCTACCTATGGCTACACCTTC

d_gene: TRBD2
len: 15
v_gene: TRBV12-3/TRBV12-4
abundance: .
j_gene: TRBJ2-7
CDR3aa: CASSPTGLVRYEQYF
CDR3nt: TGTGCCAGCAGTCCGACGGGACTAGTAAGATACGAGCAGTACTTC

d_gene: .
len: 16
v_gene: TRBV9
abundance: .
j_gene: TRBJ2-1
CDR3aa: CASSVDLATRGDEQFF
CDR3nt: TGTGCCAGCAGCGTAGATCTGGCTACCAGGGGCGATGAGCAGTTCTTC

d_gene: TRBD1
len: 16
v_gene: TRBV7-3
abundance: .
j_gene: TRBJ2-7
CDR3aa: CASSLGDRGRGYEQYF
CDR3nt: TGTGCCAGCAGCTTGGGGGACAGGGGCAGGGGATACGAGCAGTACTTC

d_gene: .
len: 16
v_gene: TRBV5-1
abundance: .
j_gene: TRBJ1-2
CDR3aa: CASSLSPPGPNYGYTF
CDR3nt: TGCGCCAGCAGCCTCTCCCCCCCGGGCCCTAACTATGGCTACACCTTC

d_gene: .
len: 11
v_gene: TRBV6-5
abundance: many
j_gene: TRBJ2-1
CDR3aa: CASSYGSEQFF
CDR3nt: TGTGCCAGCAGTTATGGGAGTGAGCAGTTCTTC

d_gene: .
len: 16
v_gene: TRBV7-8
abundance: .
j_gene: TRBJ2-7
CDR3aa: CASRGLLAMGNYEQYF
CDR3nt: TGTGCCAGCCGCGGCCTCCTAGCGATGGGAAACTACGAGCAGTACTTC

d_gene: TRBD2
len: 15
v_gene: TRBV7-9
abundance: few
j_gene: TRBJ2-7
CDR3aa: CASSSTSGGSYEQYF
CDR3nt: TGTGCCAGCAGCTCGACTAGCGGGGGCTCCTACGAGCAGTACTTC

d_gene: TRBD2
len: 16
v_gene: TRBV7-9
abundance: .
j_gene: TRBJ2-1
CDR3aa: CASSYVAGGLSNEQFF
CDR3nt: TGTGCCAGCAGCTACGTAGCGGGGGGGCTATCGAATGAGCAGTTCTTC

d_gene: TRBD2
len: 15
v_gene: TRBV20-1
abundance: few
j_gene: TRBJ2-1
CDR3aa: CSTPGGPSSYNEQFF
CDR3nt: TGCAGTACCCCGGGAGGGCCAAGTTCCTACAATGAGCAGTTCTTC

d_gene: .
len: 14
v_gene: TRBV7-9
abundance: .
j_gene: TRBJ1-2
CDR3aa: CTSSFDTEIYGYTF
CDR3nt: TGTACCAGCAGCTTCGACACAGAGATCTATGGCTACACCTTC

d_gene: .
len: 16
v_gene: TRBV3-1
abundance: few
j_gene: TRBJ2-4
CDR3aa: CASSQDTPSEKNIQYF
CDR3nt: TGTGCCAGCAGCCAAGATACCCCCAGCGAGAAAAACATTCAGTACTTC

d_gene: .
len: 13
v_gene: TRBV7-9
abundance: .
j_gene: TRBJ2-7
CDR3aa: CASEAGPNYEQYF
CDR3nt: TGTGCCAGCGAGGCAGGACCGAACTACGAGCAGTACTTC

d_gene: .
len: 15
v_gene: TRBV7-6
abundance: .
j_gene: TRBJ1-5
CDR3aa: CASSLQPGNSQPQHF
CDR3nt: TGTGCCAGCAGCCTCCAGCCCGGGAACAGTCAGCCCCAGCATTTT

d_gene: .
len: 16
v_gene: TRBV4-1
abundance: few
j_gene: TRBJ2-1
CDR3aa: CASSSIGIEVYNEQFF
CDR3nt: TGCGCCAGCAGCTCAATCGGAATTGAAGTCTACAATGAGCAGTTCTTC

d_gene: .
len: 14
v_gene: TRBV6-2/TRBV6-3
abundance: few
j_gene: TRBJ2-5
CDR3aa: CASSYRGLVETQYF
CDR3nt: TGTGCCAGCAGTTACCGGGGGTTGGTTGAGACCCAGTACTTC

d_gene: TRBD1
len: 16
v_gene: TRBV15
abundance: .
j_gene: TRBJ2-1
CDR3aa: CATSRGDVGQGDEQFF
CDR3nt: TGTGCCACCAGCAGAGGAGACGTAGGACAGGGTGATGAGCAGTTCTTC

d_gene: .
len: 13
v_gene: TRBV5-1
abundance: .
j_gene: TRBJ2-7
CDR3aa: CASSLGGAAEQYF
CDR3nt: TGCGCCAGCAGCTTGGGGGGCGCGGCCGAGCAGTACTTC

d_gene: .
len: 14
v_gene: TRBV7-8
abundance: .
j_gene: TRBJ1-1
CDR3aa: CASSQGTLAAEAFF
CDR3nt: TGTGCCAGCAGCCAGGGGACGTTGGCGGCTGAAGCTTTCTTT

d_gene: TRBD1
len: 14
v_gene: TRBV3-1
abundance: once
j_gene: TRBJ2-1
CDR3aa: CASRRGQDYNEQFF
CDR3nt: TGTGCCAGCAGAAGGGGACAGGATTACAATGAGCAGTTCTTC

d_gene: .
len: 11
v_gene: TRBV20-1
abundance: .
j_gene: TRBJ2-7
CDR3aa: CSARYAYEQYF
CDR3nt: TGCAGTGCTAGGTATGCCTACGAGCAGTACTTC

d_gene: .
len: 17
v_gene: TRBV4-1
abundance: few
j_gene: TRBJ2-3
CDR3aa: CASSQDERTTSTDTQYF
CDR3nt: TGCGCCAGCAGCCAAGATGAGAGGACTACCAGCACAGATACGCAGTATTTT

d_gene: TRBD1
len: 14
v_gene: TRBV13
abundance: once
j_gene: TRBJ1-2
CDR3aa: CASSPGAGGDGYTF
CDR3nt: TGTGCCAGCAGCCCGGGGGCAGGGGGCGATGGCTACACCTTC

d_gene: TRBD2
len: 16
v_gene: TRBV27
abundance: .
j_gene: TRBJ2-7
CDR3aa: CASSLPGTSGTYEQYF
CDR3nt: TGTGCCAGCAGTTTGCCCGGGACTAGCGGGACCTACGAGCAGTACTTC

d_gene: .
len: 15
v_gene: TRBV5-1
abundance: .
j_gene: TRBJ1-5
CDR3aa: CASSFRGDGNQPQHF
CDR3nt: TGCGCCAGCAGTTTCAGGGGCGACGGCAATCAGCCCCAGCATTTT

d_gene: .
len: 13
v_gene: TRBV29-1
abundance: .
j_gene: TRBJ1-1
CDR3aa: CSLRVVSHTEAFF
CDR3nt: TGCAGCCTGAGAGTAGTGTCCCACACTGAAGCTTTCTTT